Below, 14 T cell receptor beta chains from the same sample are listed, as sequenced in a study of T cell responses to AZD1222 COVID-19 vaccine. Repertoires were generated with immunoSEQ multiplex PCR, while TCRdb's copy carries only in-frame clones and drops some. The table has about 170,000 clones, over 85% seen once; the top ten hold less than 3%. The material sequenced was peripheral blood, taken on day 0 of AZD1222 vaccination. All receptors derive from an adult in good health.

This chain links TRBV11-3 with TRBJ2-7, with D perhaps TRBD1 (6 bases). CDR1 is SGHNT, CDR2 YENEEA, per germline. V dropped 3 bases and J dropped 7 bases, with 19 bases sitting between them. This CDR3 contains 15 residues. The CDR3 region is CASSFDIRTAGEQYF. The CDR3 nucleotides read TGTGCCAGCAGCTTTGATATTCGGACAGCCGGGGAGCAGTACTTC.

The rearrangement joins TRBV12-5 to TRBJ1-1; unclear D gene. CDR3 length: 14 amino acids. Germline CDR1 and CDR2: LGHNT and FRNRAP. V was pared by 5 bases and J by 3 bases, with 13 bases between. The CDR3 sequence is CASGTAGPYTEAFF. In DNA, the CDR3 is TGTGCTAGTGGTACCGCCGGACCCTACACTGAAGCTTTCTTT.

This chain joins TRBV5-6 and TRBJ2-7; unclear D gene. This CDR3 contains 13 residues. The germline CDR1 and CDR2 sequences are SGHDT and YYEEEE. Trimming took off 0 bases at V and 2 bases at J, with 6 bases between the two ends. Written as DNA, the CDR3 is TGTGCCAGCAGCTTGGGGATTACCTACGAGCAGTACTTC. Protein sequence: CASSLGITYEQYF.

The gene calls are TRBV19 and TRBJ1-2; TRBD1 is a possible D gene (5 bases). Trimming removed 7 bases at V and 6 bases at J, with 15 bases between. The CDR3 spans 13 residues. Germline V lookup: CDR1 LNHDA, CDR2 SQIVND (reference sequence). The CDR3 coding sequence is TGTGCCAGTAACCCAGGCAGGGAGGATGGCTACACCTTC. Protein product: CASNPGREDGYTF.

The chain is built from TRBV2 and TRBJ1-5, with a possible D match to TRBD1 (5 bases). The CDR3 runs to 14 residues. Germline V gene data show CDR1 as SNHLY and CDR2 as FYNNEI. The germline V and J ends were trimmed by 5 bases and 6 bases, with 14 bases remaining between them. CDR3 in amino acids: CASSPTPGGQPQHF. The CDR3 DNA reads TGTGCCAGCAGTCCTACCCCTGGGGGTCAGCCCCAGCATTTT.

This chain links TRBV27 with TRBJ1-6; 7 bases line up with TRBD1. The CDR3 totals 13 residues. The germline V gene has CDR1 MNHEY and CDR2 SMNVEV (reference sequence). Trimming at V came to 2 bases and at J to 10 bases, leaving 2 bases not matched to a gene. Written as DNA, the CDR3 is TGTGCCAGCAGTTTACAGGGGGGCTCACCCCTCCACTTT. This translates into CASSLQGGSPLHF.

The rearrangement joins TRBV6-1 to TRBJ2-5; possible D gene TRBD1, 5 bases. Between the trimmed V and J ends, which lost 3 bases and 6 bases, there was a span of 11 bases. The germline V gene encodes CDR1 MNHNS and CDR2 SASEGT. CDR3 length: 13 residues. The CDR3 loop is CASSDQGRQTQYF. The CDR3 coding sequence is TGTGCCAGCAGTGACCAGGGTAGGCAGACCCAGTACTTC.

The genes are TRBV2 and TRBJ2-7; D is unresolved. Trimming pared 6 bases from V and 6 bases from J, leaving 15 bases between. The CDR3 spans 13 residues. The germline CDR1 and CDR2 sequences are SNHLY and FYNNEI. The CDR3 spells CASRTIAVREQYF. CDR3 in DNA: TGTGCCAGCAGGACCATAGCCGTACGCGAGCAGTACTTC.

This clone appeared once. The V call is TRBV2, the J call TRBJ1-3; D is unclear. CDR3 length equals 14 residues. With 4 bases removed from V and 0 bases from J, the gap between germline ends came to 7 bases. The germline CDR1 and CDR2 sequences are SNHLY and FYNNEI. The CDR3 spells CASSAGVSGNTIYF. The CDR3, as DNA: TGTGCCAGCAGTGCCGGGGTCTCTGGAAACACCATATATTTT.

This chain links TRBV3-1 (or the pseudogene TRBV3-2) with TRBJ1-2; D gene unclear. The CDR3 has 13 residues. The germline V gene has CDR1 LGHDT and CDR2 YNNKEL (reference sequence). The ends were cut back, 1 base at V and 2 bases at J, with 5 bases in the middle. The CDR3 nucleotides are TGTGCCAGCAGCCAAGGACAAAACTATGGCTACACCTTC. Its translation: CASSQGQNYGYTF.

V is TRBV18 and J is TRBJ2-1; D is ambiguous. The CDR3 covers 13 residues. Per the germline V gene, CDR1 is KGHSH and CDR2 is LQKENI. Trimming removed 2 bases at V and 13 bases at J, with 15 bases between. The CDR3 DNA reads as TGTGCCAGCTCACCAGAGGAAACACATATCCAGTTCTTC. This codes for CASSPEETHIQFF.

The V call is TRBV19, the J call TRBJ1-1, with D unresolved. CDR3 size: 12 residues. V was trimmed by 10 bases and J by 1 base, leaving 10 bases between them. Germline CDR1 is LNHDA and CDR2 is SQIVND (reference sequence). CDR3 loop: CATAKGNTEAFF. Here the CDR3 DNA reads TGTGCCACTGCAAAGGGGAACACTGAAGCTTTCTTT.

This clone was found once. V and J are TRBV18 and TRBJ1-5, with D possibly being TRBD1 (5 bases). Trimming removed 0 bases at V and 11 bases at J, with 20 bases between. The CDR3 extends over 16 amino acids. Germline V gene sequence: CDR1 KGHSH, CDR2 LQKENI. The CDR3 DNA is TGTGCCAGCTCACCACCGGACGGTGTCGCAATAGGGGCCCAGCATTTT. Amino acids: CASSPPDGVAIGAQHF.

The chain has TRBV6-5 and TRBJ1-3; D gene unclear. The V gene's germline CDR1 is MNHEY and CDR2 SVGAGI. This CDR3 comprises 15 residues. V lost 4 bases and J lost 0, with 10 bases in between. In DNA, the CDR3 is TGTGCCAGCAGTTTTCGACCGGACTCTGGAAACACCATATATTTT. This gives the protein CASSFRPDSGNTIYF.